What follows are 32 T cell receptor beta chains derived from one specimen sequenced in a study of shared clonotypes between healthy human individuals. Here immunoSEQ multiplex PCR was the method, and the copy in TCRdb shows in-frame clones only, minus some. The sample contains approximately 2,200,000 clones, about 93% of which appear only once. Naive CD8 cells, CD45RO-negative and positively selected for CCR7, excluded terminally differentiated effector memory CD45RA+ cells. Specimen: naive CD8+ T cells from PBMCs. These receptors came from a man between 18 and 29 years old in good health. Some clones in this sample may be carry-over from other donors' samples.

In the case of this clone: The sample has other DNA sequences that encode this CDR3 too. The chain combines TRBV28 with TRBJ2-7; D is unresolved. This CDR3 has 12 amino acids. Germline CDR1 reads MDHEN; CDR2 reads SYDVKM. Trimming stripped 3 bases from V and 3 bases from J, with 6 bases between. The CDR3 nucleotides are TGTGCCAGCAGTTTCGGAGACTACGAGCAGTACTTC. Protein product: CASSFGDYEQYF.

The chain links TRBV7-6 to TRBJ2-1, with a weak D call TRBD2 (6 bases). Trimming pared 5 bases from V and 6 bases from J, leaving 17 bases between. The germline V gene has CDR1 SGHVS and CDR2 FNYEAQ. CDR3 length: 15 residues. As DNA, the CDR3 is TGTGCCAGCAGCCCTACCTCCGGGGGAGCCAATGAGCAGTTCTTC. Translation: CASSPTSGGANEQFF.

This chain joins TRBV28 and TRBJ2-7; 9 bases are shared with TRBD2. The CDR3 contains 14 residues. Germline CDR1 reads MDHEN; CDR2 reads SYDVKM. V was pared by 0 bases and J by 10 bases, with 7 bases of the junction left unmatched. CDR3 nucleotide sequence: TGTGCCAGCAGTTTATGGCCGGCGGGAGGGCAACAGTACTTC. Protein: CASSLWPAGGQQYF.

Details on this clone: The same CDR3 also results from other DNA sequences found in this sample. The chain couples TRBV18 to TRBJ2-7, with D unclear. V gave up 3 bases and J gave up 0 bases, with 6 bases separating them. Germline CDR1 reads KGHSH; CDR2 reads LQKENI. The CDR3 contains 13 residues. CDR3 region: CASSPPASYEQYF. In DNA form, the CDR3 reads TGTGCCAGCTCACCCCCCGCCTCCTACGAGCAGTACTTC.

This chain uses TRBV6-5 with TRBJ1-4; the match to TRBD1 covers 7 bases. The CDR3 spans 15 residues. The V and J ends lost 6 bases and 6 bases, in that order; junction bases with no gene match: 10. Per the germline V gene, CDR1 is MNHEY and CDR2 is SVGAGI. CDR3 in DNA: TGTGCCAGCAGCCCGGAGGAGACAGGGCATGAAAAACTGTTTTTT. Residues: CASSPEETGHEKLFF.

The V gene is TRBV11-3, the J gene TRBJ1-2; D not certain. V was clipped by 0 bases and J by 4 bases, with 15 bases between them. Germline V lookup: CDR1 SGHNT, CDR2 YENEEA. The CDR3 length is 16 residues. The CDR3 reads CASSLDRTAGIYGYTF. CDR3 in DNA: TGTGCCAGCAGCTTAGATAGGACGGCAGGCATCTATGGCTACACCTTC.

The chain employs TRBV6-4 and TRBJ2-5; the match to TRBD1 covers 10 bases. This CDR3 is built from 18 residues. The V and J ends lost 0 bases and 2 bases, in that order; junction bases with no gene match: 9. Germline lookup yields CDR1 MRHNA and CDR2 SNTAGT. The CDR3 bases are TGTGCCAGCAGTGACTCGTGGGACAGGGGTCACCCTCAAGAGACCCAGTACTTC. Its translation: CASSDSWDRGHPQETQYF.

CDR3 DNA sequence: TGTGCCACCAGCAGAGACACAGATTTCTACGAGCAGTACTTC. Translating it yields CATSRDTDFYEQYF. This chain joins TRBV15 and TRBJ2-7; D is uncertain. This CDR3 region has 14 residues. Germline values: CDR1 LNHNV, CDR2 YYDKDF (reference sequence). The ends were cut back, 0 bases at V and 3 bases at J, with 9 bases in the middle.

V is TRBV4-3 and J is TRBJ2-7; TRBD2 matches 7 bases. The CDR3 totals 15 residues. Germline values: CDR1 LGHNA, CDR2 YSLEER. With V trimmed by 0 bases and J by 4 bases, 6 bases remained unmatched. DNA for the CDR3: TGCGCCAGCAGCCAAGACTGGCGGGAGTCATACGAGCAGTACTTC. It codes for CASSQDWRESYEQYF.

Of note for this clone: In the same sample, other DNA sequences code for this CDR3. The gene calls are TRBV9 and TRBJ2-7, with 10 bases matching TRBD2. CDR1 and CDR2 (germline): SGDLS, YYNGEE. This CDR3 is built from 15 residues. The V and J ends lost 2 bases and 0 bases, in that order; junction bases with no gene match: 2. CDR3 sequence reads: CASSVSSGSSYEQYF. The DNA for the CDR3 is TGTGCCAGCAGCGTCTCTAGCGGGAGCTCCTACGAGCAGTACTTC.

The V call is TRBV6-1, the J call TRBJ2-3; weak D call: TRBD2 (6 bases). CDR1 MNHNS and CDR2 SASEGT come from the germline V gene. The V end was cut by 4 bases, the J end by 1 base, with 18 bases between. The CDR3 consists of 17 residues. The CDR3 sequence is CASSGTWDWTGTDTQYF. The CDR3 DNA follows: TGTGCCAGCAGTGGAACGTGGGACTGGACGGGCACAGATACGCAGTATTTT.

The gene calls are TRBV11-3 and TRBJ2-1; TRBD2 matches 12 bases. Unmatched junction bases numbered 8, after V lost 5 bases and J lost 0 bases. Germline assignment: CDR1 SGHNT and CDR2 YENEEA. The CDR3 runs to 18 residues. In DNA, the CDR3 is TGTGCCAGCAGCCATAAACCGGGACTAGCGGGCTCCTACAATGAGCAGTTCTTC. It is translated as CASSHKPGLAGSYNEQFF.

The chain uses TRBV5-5 and TRBJ1-5; 9 nucleotides align to TRBD1. V was clipped by 3 bases and J by 6 bases; unmatched bases: 1. This CDR3 spans 13 amino acids. Germline V lookup: CDR1 SGHKS, CDR2 YYEKEE (reference sequence). CDR3 nucleotides: TGTGCCAGCAGCTGGGACAGGGTTCAGCCCCAGCATTTT. Translated, it gives CASSWDRVQPQHF.

The V and J genes are TRBV15 and TRBJ2-7, with TRBD2 as a possible D gene (6 bases). The CDR3 is 13 amino acids. The germline V gene encodes CDR1 LNHNV and CDR2 YYDKDF (reference sequence). The germline V and J ends were trimmed by 4 bases and 2 bases, with 9 bases remaining between them. The chain's CDR3 is CATSNIAAYEQYF. Written as DNA, the CDR3 is TGTGCCACCAGCAATATAGCGGCCTACGAGCAGTACTTC.

The CDR3 protein is CASSDGVGPVEQYF. CDR3 DNA sequence: TGTGCCAGCAGCGACGGAGTGGGGCCGGTCGAGCAGTACTTC. The chain uses TRBV9 and TRBJ2-7; the D gene is possibly TRBD1 (5 bases). The CDR3 runs 14 residues. In germline, CDR1 is SGDLS, CDR2 YYNGEE. V gave up 3 bases and J gave up 6 bases, with 16 bases separating them.

V usage is TRBV9 and J usage is TRBJ2-5; possible D gene TRBD1, 6 bases. Trimming removed 3 bases at V and 4 bases at J, with 13 bases between. The CDR3 contains 14 residues. The germline V gene encodes CDR1 SGDLS and CDR2 YYNGEE. In nucleotides, the CDR3 is TGTGCCAGCAGCGCGTTGGACAGAAGAGAGACCCAGTACTTC. It translates to CASSALDRRETQYF.

The V call is TRBV4-1, the J call TRBJ2-1; TRBD2 matches 9 bases. Germline V CDR1 and CDR2: MGHRA, YSYEKL. The CDR3 loop spans 15 amino acids. The V and J ends lost 4 bases and 4 bases, in that order; junction bases with no gene match: 5. CDR3 sequence (DNA): TGCGCCAGCAGCCCCGGGACTAGCAGGTACAATGAGCAGTTCTTC. It codes for CASSPGTSRYNEQFF.

This sequence joins TRBV12-5 and TRBJ2-2; 7 bases fit TRBD2. Germline loops: CDR1 LGHNT, CDR2 FRNRAP. CDR3 length: 16 amino acids. V lost 6 bases and J lost 1; bases outside the gene matches: 8. CDR3 nucleotide sequence: TGTGCTAGTGGCCAGGGAGGGACGGGGAACACCGGGGAGCTGTTTTTT. The encoded protein is CASGQGGTGNTGELFF.

With regard to this clone: Other DNA sequences in the sample encode the same CDR3. The chain links TRBV28 to TRBJ2-1; a weak D match, TRBD2 (6 bases). In germline, CDR1 is MDHEN, CDR2 SYDVKM. The CDR3 covers 14 residues. Trimming removed 3 bases at V and 4 bases at J, with 10 bases between. The CDR3 DNA sequence: TGTGCCAGCAGTTTCCGGGGGAATTACAATGAGCAGTTCTTC. This sequence encodes CASSFRGNYNEQFF. Full variable domain (missing parts from reference TRBV28 and TRBJ2-1): DVKVTQSSRYLVKRTGEKVFLECVQDMDHENMFWYRQDPGLGLRLIYFSYDVKMKEKGDIPEGYSVSREKKERFSLILESASTNQTSMYLCASSFRGNYNEQFFGPGTRLTVL.

This clone has a single count. This rearrangement joins TRBV5-1 to TRBJ1-3, with 7 positions matching TRBD1. With V trimmed by 0 bases and J by 1 base, 4 bases remained unmatched. CDR1 SGHRS and CDR2 YFSETQ come from the germline V gene. This CDR3 spans 16 amino acids. CDR3 loop: CASSLGTGASGNTIYF. CDR3 DNA sequence: TGCGCCAGCAGCTTGGGTACAGGGGCGTCTGGAAACACCATATATTTT. The full variable domain, completed using reference TRBV5-1 and TRBJ1-3, is KAGVTQTPRYLIKTRGQQVTLSCSPISGHRSVSWYQQTPGQGLQFLFEYFSETQRNKGNFPGRFSGRQFSNSRSEMNVSTLELGDSALYLCASSLGTGASGNTIYFGEGSWLTVV.

This chain joins TRBV10-3 and TRBJ2-7, with TRBD1 as a possible D gene (5 bases). Germline V CDR1 and CDR2: ENHRY, SYGVKD. Trimming cost V 3 bases and J 3 bases, with 12 bases left between them. This CDR3 region has 14 residues. Written as DNA, the CDR3 is TGTGCCATCAGTGATCATGGACAAAACTACGAGCAGTACTTC. It translates to CAISDHGQNYEQYF.

The chain combines TRBV11-2 with TRBJ1-4; weak D call: TRBD1 (6 bases). V gave up 5 bases and J gave up 8 bases, with 15 bases separating them. Germline CDR1 and CDR2: SGHAT and FQNNGV. The CDR3 has 14 residues. The CDR3 loop reads CASSTPGVPEKLFF. The CDR3, as DNA: TGTGCCAGCAGCACGCCAGGGGTTCCAGAAAAACTGTTTTTT.

The chain links TRBV28 to TRBJ2-4; D possibly uses TRBD1 or TRBD2 (5 bases each). The germline V gene encodes CDR1 MDHEN and CDR2 SYDVKM. This CDR3 comprises 13 residues. Trimming removed 1 base at V and 5 bases at J, with 6 bases between. Here the CDR3 DNA reads TGTGCCAGCAGTTTATTGGGGGAAAACATTCAGTACTTC. Amino acid sequence: CASSLLGENIQYF.

This clone was counted a single time. This chain uses TRBV2 with TRBJ2-7; D is perhaps TRBD2 (5 bases). V was pared by 6 bases and J by 3 bases, with 9 bases between. The length of the CDR3 is 12 residues. The germline CDR1 and CDR2 sequences are SNHLY and FYNNEI. The CDR3 loop is CASRAGNYEQYF. CDR3 DNA sequence: TGTGCCAGCAGGGCCGGGAACTACGAGCAGTACTTC.

This rearrangement joins TRBV28 to TRBJ2-1; D possibly corresponds to TRBD2 (6 bases). The V end lost 8 bases, the J end lost 5 bases, and 16 bases lay between the germline ends. Per germline, CDR1 MDHEN and CDR2 SYDVKM. The CDR3 sequence is 14 residues long. The CDR3 reads CASGFGGGNNEQFF. For the CDR3, the DNA is TGTGCCAGCGGATTTGGTGGGGGGAACAATGAGCAGTTCTTC.

For the CDR3, the DNA is TGTGCCAGCAGTACCGGGACAGGGGATAGGATGACCCAGTACTTC. The encoded protein is CASSTGTGDRMTQYF. This rearrangement joins TRBV27 to TRBJ2-5; TRBD1 agrees at 10 bases. J was trimmed by 7 bases and V by 5 bases; bases with no gene match: 10. Germline V gene lookup returns CDR1 MNHEY and CDR2 SMNVEV (reference sequence). The CDR3 runs to 15 residues.

The gene calls are TRBV12-5 and TRBJ2-6, with D possibly TRBD2 on 5 matching bases. Trimming left V 6 bases short and J 2 bases short, with 17 bases between. The germline V gene encodes CDR1 LGHNT and CDR2 FRNRAP. The CDR3 sequence is 17 residues long. The CDR3: CASGQDGIGAGANVLTF. The CDR3 nucleotides read TGTGCTAGTGGGCAGGACGGGATCGGAGCTGGGGCCAACGTCCTGACTTTC. The full variable domain, completed using reference TRBV12-5 and TRBJ2-6, is DARVTQTPRHKVTEMGQEVTMRCQPILGHNTVFWYRQTMMQGLELLAYFRNRAPLDDSGMPKDRFSAEMPDATLATLKIQPSEPRDSAVYFCASGQDGIGAGANVLTFGAGSRLTVL.

Turning to this clone: The same CDR3 also results from other DNA sequences found in this sample. The chain has TRBV6-5 and TRBJ1-2; TRBD1 might be the D (5 bases). Germline V lookup: CDR1 MNHEY, CDR2 SVGAGI. V lost 3 bases and J 8 bases, leaving 13 bases between the germline ends. This CDR3 comprises 13 residues. CDR3 protein: CASSYSRVYGYTF. The CDR3 region has the DNA TGTGCCAGCAGTTATTCCAGGGTGTACGGCTACACCTTC.

The chain is built from TRBV30 and TRBJ1-5; 8 bases match TRBD1. The V and J ends lost 2 bases and 7 bases, in that order; junction bases with no gene match: 1. The length of the CDR3 is 12 residues. The germline V gene encodes CDR1 GTSNPN and CDR2 SVGIG (reference sequence). CDR3 amino acids: CAWSTGGQPQHF. Written as DNA, the CDR3 is TGTGCCTGGAGTACAGGGGGGCAGCCCCAGCATTTT.

The rearrangement links TRBV27 to TRBJ1-5, with D unresolved. V was shortened by 2 bases and J by 11 bases, with 13 bases between the two germline ends. Germline V gives CDR1 MNHEY, CDR2 SMNVEV (reference sequence). The CDR3 runs 13 residues. As DNA, the CDR3 is TGTGCCAGCAGTTTAAACCCGGGGTGGACCCAGCATTTT. Residues: CASSLNPGWTQHF.

This clone was detected a few times. The chain employs TRBV6-7 and TRBJ1-5, with unresolved D. TRBV6-7 is an ORF for which the function is uncertain. This CDR3 has 15 residues. V lost 0 bases, J lost 4 bases, and 10 bases lay in between. The CDR3 coding sequence is TGTGCCAGCAGTTACTCGACCCGGTTTAATCAGCCCCAGCATTTT. Its protein product is CASSYSTRFNQPQHF.

This clone was seen a few times. V gene TRBV4-1 combines with J gene TRBJ2-2; D remains unclear. The CDR3 length is 14 residues. Between the trimmed V and J ends, which lost 4 bases and 3 bases, there was a span of 9 bases. CDR1 is MGHRA, CDR2 YSYEKL, per germline. The CDR3 DNA sequence: TGCGCCAGCAGCCCTGAGGCCTACACCGGGGAGCTGTTTTTT. Residues: CASSPEAYTGELFF.